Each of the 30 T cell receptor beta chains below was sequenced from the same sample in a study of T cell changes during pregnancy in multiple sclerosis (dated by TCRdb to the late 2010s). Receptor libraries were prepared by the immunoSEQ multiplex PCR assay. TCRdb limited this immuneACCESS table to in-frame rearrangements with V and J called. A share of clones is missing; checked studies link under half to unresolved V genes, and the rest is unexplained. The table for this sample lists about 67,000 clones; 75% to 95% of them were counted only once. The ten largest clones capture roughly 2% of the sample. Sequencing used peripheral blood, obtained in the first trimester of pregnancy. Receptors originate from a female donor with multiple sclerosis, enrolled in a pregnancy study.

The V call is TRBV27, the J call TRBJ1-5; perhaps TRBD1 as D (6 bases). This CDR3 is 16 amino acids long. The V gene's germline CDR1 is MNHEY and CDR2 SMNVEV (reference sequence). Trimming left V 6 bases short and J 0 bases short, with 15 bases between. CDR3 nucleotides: TGTGCCAGCAGGGAGACAGGTTCGTATAGCAATCAGCCCCAGCATTTT. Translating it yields CASRETGSYSNQPQHF.

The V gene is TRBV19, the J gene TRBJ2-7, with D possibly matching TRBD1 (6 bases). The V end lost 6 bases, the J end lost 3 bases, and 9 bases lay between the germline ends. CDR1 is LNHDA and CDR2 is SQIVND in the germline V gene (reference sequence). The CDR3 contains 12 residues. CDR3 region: CASSPGHYEQYF. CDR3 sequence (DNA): TGTGCCAGTAGCCCGGGACACTACGAGCAGTACTTC.

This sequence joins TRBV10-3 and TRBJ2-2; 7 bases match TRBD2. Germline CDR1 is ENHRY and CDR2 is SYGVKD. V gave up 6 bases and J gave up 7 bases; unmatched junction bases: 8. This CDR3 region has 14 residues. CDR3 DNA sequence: TGTGCCATCAGGGGAGGGCCCCGAATCGGGGAGCTGTTTTTT. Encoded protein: CAIRGGPRIGELFF.

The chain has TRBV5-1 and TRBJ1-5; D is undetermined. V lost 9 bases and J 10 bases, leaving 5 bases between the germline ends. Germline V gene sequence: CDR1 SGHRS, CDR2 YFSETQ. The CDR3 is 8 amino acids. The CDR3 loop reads CATPPQHF. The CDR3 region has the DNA TGCGCCACTCCTCCCCAGCATTTT.

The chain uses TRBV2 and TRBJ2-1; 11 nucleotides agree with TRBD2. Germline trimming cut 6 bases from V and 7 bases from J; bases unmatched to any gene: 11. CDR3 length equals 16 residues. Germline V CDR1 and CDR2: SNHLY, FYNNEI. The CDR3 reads CASSLGTSGAQNEQFF. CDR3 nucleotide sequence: TGTGCCAGCAGCCTCGGGACTAGCGGAGCGCAGAATGAGCAGTTCTTC. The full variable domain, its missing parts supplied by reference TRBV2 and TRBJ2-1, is EPEVTQTPSHQVTQMGQEVILRCVPISNHLYFYWYRQILGQKVEFLVSFYNNEISEKSEIFDDQFSVERPDGSNFTLKIRSTKLEDSAMYFCASSLGTSGAQNEQFFGPGTRLTVL.

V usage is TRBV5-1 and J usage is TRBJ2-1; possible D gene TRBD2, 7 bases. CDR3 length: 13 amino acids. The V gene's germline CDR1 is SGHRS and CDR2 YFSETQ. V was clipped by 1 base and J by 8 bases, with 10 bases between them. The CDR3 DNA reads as TGCGCCAGCAGCTTGTCGGGGGGCGATGAGCAGTTCTTC. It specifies CASSLSGGDEQFF.

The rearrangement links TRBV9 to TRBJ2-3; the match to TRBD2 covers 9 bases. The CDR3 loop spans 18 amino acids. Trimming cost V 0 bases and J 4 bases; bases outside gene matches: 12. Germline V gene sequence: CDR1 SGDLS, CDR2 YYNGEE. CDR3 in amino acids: CASSVVAGGPLRADTQYF. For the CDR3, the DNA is TGTGCCAGCAGCGTAGTGGCGGGAGGGCCACTGAGAGCAGATACGCAGTATTTT.

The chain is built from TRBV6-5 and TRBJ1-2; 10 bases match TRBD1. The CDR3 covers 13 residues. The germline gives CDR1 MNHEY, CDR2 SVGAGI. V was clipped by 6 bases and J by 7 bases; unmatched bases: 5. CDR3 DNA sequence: TGTGCCAGCAGGCAGGGGACAGGGGCTGGCTACACCTTC. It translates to CASRQGTGAGYTF.

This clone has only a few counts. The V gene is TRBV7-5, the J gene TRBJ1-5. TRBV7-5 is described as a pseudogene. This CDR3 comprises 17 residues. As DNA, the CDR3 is TGTGTCAGAAGCTTAGAGCGGGGCCAGCATAGCAATCAGCCCCAGCATTTT. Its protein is CVRSLERGQHSNQPQHF.

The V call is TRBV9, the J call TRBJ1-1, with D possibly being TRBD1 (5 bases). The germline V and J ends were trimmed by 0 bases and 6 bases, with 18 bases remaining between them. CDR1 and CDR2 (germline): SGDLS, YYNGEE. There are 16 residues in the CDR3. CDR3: CASSVEGGGFNAEAFF. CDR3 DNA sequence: TGTGCCAGCAGCGTAGAGGGCGGGGGATTTAACGCTGAAGCTTTCTTT.

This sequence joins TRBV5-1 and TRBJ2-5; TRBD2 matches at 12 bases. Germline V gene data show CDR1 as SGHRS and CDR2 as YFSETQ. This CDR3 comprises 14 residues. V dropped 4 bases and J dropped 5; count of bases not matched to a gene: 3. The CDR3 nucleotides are TGCGCCAGCAGCGTGGGACTAGCGGGTGAGACCCAGTACTTC. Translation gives CASSVGLAGETQYF.

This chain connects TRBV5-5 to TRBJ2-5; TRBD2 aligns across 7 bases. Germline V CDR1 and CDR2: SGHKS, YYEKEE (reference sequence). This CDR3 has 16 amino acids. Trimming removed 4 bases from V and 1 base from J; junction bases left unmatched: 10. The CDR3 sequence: CASSRRIGTIQETQYF. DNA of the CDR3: TGTGCCAGCAGCCGACGGATCGGGACTATCCAAGAGACCCAGTACTTC.

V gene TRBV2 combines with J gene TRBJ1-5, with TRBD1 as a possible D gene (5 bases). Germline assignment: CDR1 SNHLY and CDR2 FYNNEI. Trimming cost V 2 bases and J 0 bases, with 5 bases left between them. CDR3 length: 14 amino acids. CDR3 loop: CASSETGSNQPQHF. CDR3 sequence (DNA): TGTGCCAGCAGTGAAACAGGTAGCAATCAGCCCCAGCATTTT.

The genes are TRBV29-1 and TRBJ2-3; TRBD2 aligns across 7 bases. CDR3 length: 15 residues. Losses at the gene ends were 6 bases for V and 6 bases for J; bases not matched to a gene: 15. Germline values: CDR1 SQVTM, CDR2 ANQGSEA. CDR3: CSVGGTSGGADTQYF. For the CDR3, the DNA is TGCAGCGTGGGGGGGACTTCCGGGGGAGCGGATACGCAGTATTTT.

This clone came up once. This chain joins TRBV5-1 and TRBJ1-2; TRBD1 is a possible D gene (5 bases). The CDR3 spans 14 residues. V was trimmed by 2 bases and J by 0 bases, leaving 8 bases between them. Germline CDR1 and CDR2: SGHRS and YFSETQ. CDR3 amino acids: CASSFGGTNYGYTF. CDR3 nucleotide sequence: TGCGCCAGCAGCTTCGGGGGGACTAACTATGGCTACACCTTC. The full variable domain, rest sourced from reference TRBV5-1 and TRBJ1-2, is KAGVTQTPRYLIKTRGQQVTLSCSPISGHRSVSWYQQTPGQGLQFLFEYFSETQRNKGNFPGRFSGRQFSNSRSEMNVSTLELGDSALYLCASSFGGTNYGYTFGSGTRLTVV.

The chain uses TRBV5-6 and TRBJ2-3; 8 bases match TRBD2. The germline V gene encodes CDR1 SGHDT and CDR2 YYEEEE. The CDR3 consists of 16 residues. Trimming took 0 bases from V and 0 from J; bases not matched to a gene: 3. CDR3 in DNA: TGTGCCAGCAGCTTGGGTGCTAGCGGGAGCACAGATACGCAGTATTTT. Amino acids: CASSLGASGSTDTQYF. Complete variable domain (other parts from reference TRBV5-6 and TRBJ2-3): DAGVTQSPTHLIKTRGQQVTLRCSPKSGHDTVSWYQQALGQGPQFIFQYYEEEERQRGNFPDRFSGHQFPNYSSELNVNALLLGDSALYLCASSLGASGSTDTQYFGPGTRLTVL.

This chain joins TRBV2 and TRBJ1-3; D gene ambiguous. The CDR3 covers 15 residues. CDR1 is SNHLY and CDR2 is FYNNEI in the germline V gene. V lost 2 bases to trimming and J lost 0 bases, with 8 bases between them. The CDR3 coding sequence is TGTGCCAGCAGTGAAACCCACTTCTCTGGAAACACCATATATTTT. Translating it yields CASSETHFSGNTIYF.

Here the CDR3 DNA reads TGTGCCACCTCCGGGACAGGCGGCCAAGAGACCCAGTACTTC. Residues: CATSGTGGQETQYF. The chain joins TRBV10-3 to TRBJ2-5, with 8 positions matching TRBD1. The V and J ends lost 10 bases and 1 base, in that order; junction bases with no gene match: 8. The CDR3 sequence is 14 residues long. Germline loops: CDR1 ENHRY, CDR2 SYGVKD.

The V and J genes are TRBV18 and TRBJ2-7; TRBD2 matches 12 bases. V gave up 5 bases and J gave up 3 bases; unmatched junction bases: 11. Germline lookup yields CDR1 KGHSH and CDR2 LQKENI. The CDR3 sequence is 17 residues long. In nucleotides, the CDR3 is TGTGCCAGCTCAGACCTAGCGGGAGGGCCGTCTCTCTACGAGCAGTACTTC. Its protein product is CASSDLAGGPSLYEQYF.

CDR3: CASSSILSDRGRGLHEQYF. The CDR3 nucleotides are TGTGCCAGCAGTTCAATACTATCCGACAGGGGGCGGGGACTCCACGAGCAGTACTTC. The chain is built from TRBV28 and TRBJ2-7, with TRBD1 matching 10 bases. Germline CDR1 reads MDHEN; CDR2 reads SYDVKM. Trimming at V came to 4 bases and at J to 5 bases, leaving 20 bases not matched to a gene. The CDR3 has 19 residues.

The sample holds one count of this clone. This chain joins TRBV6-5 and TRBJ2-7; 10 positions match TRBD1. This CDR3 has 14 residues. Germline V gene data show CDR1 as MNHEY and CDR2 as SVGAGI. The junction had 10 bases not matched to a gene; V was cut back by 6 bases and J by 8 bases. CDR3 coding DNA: TGTGCCAGCAGCCCCGGGGACAGGGGCATCCAGCAGTACTTC. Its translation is CASSPGDRGIQQYF.

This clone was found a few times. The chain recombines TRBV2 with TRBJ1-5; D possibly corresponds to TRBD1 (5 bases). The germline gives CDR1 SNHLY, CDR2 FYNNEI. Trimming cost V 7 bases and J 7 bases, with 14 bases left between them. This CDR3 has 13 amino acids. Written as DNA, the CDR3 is TGTGCCAGCACTTGGGGGGGAGGACAGCCCCAGCATTTT. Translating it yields CASTWGGGQPQHF.

CDR3 region: CASSGDRGLEGSYNSPLHF. The CDR3 DNA sequence: TGTGCCAGCAGCGGTGACAGGGGGCTAGAGGGCTCCTATAATTCACCCCTCCACTTT. The chain carries TRBV5-6 and TRBJ1-6, with 10 bases identical to TRBD1. V trimming: 4 bases; J trimming: 0 bases; junction bases outside the gene matches: 10. The CDR3 consists of 19 residues. Germline V gene data show CDR1 as SGHDT and CDR2 as YYEEEE. The variable domain in full, completed from reference TRBV5-6 and TRBJ1-6, reads DAGVTQSPTHLIKTRGQQVTLRCSPKSGHDTVSWYQQALGQGPQFIFQYYEEEERQRGNFPDRFSGHQFPNYSSELNVNALLLGDSALYLCASSGDRGLEGSYNSPLHFGNGTRLTVT.

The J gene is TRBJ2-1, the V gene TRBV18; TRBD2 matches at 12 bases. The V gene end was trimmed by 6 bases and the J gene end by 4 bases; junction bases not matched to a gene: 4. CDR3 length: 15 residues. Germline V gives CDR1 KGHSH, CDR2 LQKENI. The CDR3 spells CASSQLAGGYNEQFF. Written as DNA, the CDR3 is TGTGCCAGCTCTCAACTAGCGGGAGGTTACAATGAGCAGTTCTTC.

The CDR3 DNA sequence: TGCGCCAGCAGCCTCGAGGACAGGGAGAGCACAGATACGCAGTATTTT. It translates to CASSLEDRESTDTQYF. The chain combines TRBV5-1 with TRBJ2-3; 8 bases line up with TRBD1. J lost 0 bases, V lost 4 bases, and 7 bases had no gene match. The germline CDR1 and CDR2 sequences are SGHRS and YFSETQ. This CDR3 spans 16 amino acids.

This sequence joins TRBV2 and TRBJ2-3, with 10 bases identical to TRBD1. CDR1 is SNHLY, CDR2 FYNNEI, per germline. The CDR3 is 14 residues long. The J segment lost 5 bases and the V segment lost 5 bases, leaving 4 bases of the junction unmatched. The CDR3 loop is CASSPTGGGDTQYF. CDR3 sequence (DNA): TGTGCCAGCAGTCCGACAGGGGGCGGAGATACGCAGTATTTT. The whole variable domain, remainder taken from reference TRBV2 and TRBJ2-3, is EPEVTQTPSHQVTQMGQEVILRCVPISNHLYFYWYRQILGQKVEFLVSFYNNEISEKSEIFDDQFSVERPDGSNFTLKIRSTKLEDSAMYFCASSPTGGGDTQYFGPGTRLTVL.

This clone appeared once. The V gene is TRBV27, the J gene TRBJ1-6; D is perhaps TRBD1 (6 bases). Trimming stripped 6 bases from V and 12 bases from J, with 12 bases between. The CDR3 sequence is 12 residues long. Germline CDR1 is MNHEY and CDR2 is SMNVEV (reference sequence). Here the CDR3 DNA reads TGTGCCAGCAGGACCGGACAGAAACCCCTCCACTTT. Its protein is CASRTGQKPLHF.

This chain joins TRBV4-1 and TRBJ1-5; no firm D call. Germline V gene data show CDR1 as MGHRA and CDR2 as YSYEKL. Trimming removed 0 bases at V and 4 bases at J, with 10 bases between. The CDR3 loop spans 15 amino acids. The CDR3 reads CASSQEQSSNQPQHF. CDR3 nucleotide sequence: TGCGCCAGCAGCCAAGAACAGTCTTCTAATCAGCCCCAGCATTTT.

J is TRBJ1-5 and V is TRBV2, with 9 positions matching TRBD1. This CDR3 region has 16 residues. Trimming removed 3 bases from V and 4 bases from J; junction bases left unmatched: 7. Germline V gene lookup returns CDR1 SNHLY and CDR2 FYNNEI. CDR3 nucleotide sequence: TGTGCCAGCAGTGACCTTACAGGGGGCGTAAATCAGCCCCAGCATTTT. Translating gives CASSDLTGGVNQPQHF.

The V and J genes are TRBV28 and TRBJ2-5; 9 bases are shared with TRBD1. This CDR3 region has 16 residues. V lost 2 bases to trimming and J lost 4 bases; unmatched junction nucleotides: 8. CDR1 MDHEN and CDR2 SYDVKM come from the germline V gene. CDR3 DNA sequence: TGTGCCAGCAGTTTAGTTCCGGGGACAGGGAGAGAGACCCAGTACTTC. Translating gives CASSLVPGTGRETQYF.